This T cell receptor beta chain was captured by sequencing in a study of shared clonotypes between healthy human individuals. Findings of the study overall: Owing to a small donor count, the genetic and exposure-history diversity represented was limited.

Genomic DNA per cell subset filled all wells of several immunoSEQ plates. The table came from immunoSEQ multiplex PCR; TCRdb's copy has only in-frame clones and leaves some out. The sample includes about 490,000 clones, about 79% of them seen just once. CDR3 size: 13 residues. The V gene's germline CDR1 is LNHDA and CDR2 SQIVND (reference sequence). V shed 9 bases, J shed 8 bases, and the junction held 4 bases outside the gene matches. To note about this clone: Its target is unknown.

Genomic DNA from unsorted samples was obtained from around 100 million PBMCs (per sample). The gene calls are TRBV19 and TRBJ2-1, with 13 bases identical to TRBD2. The origin of this receptor is a woman between 35 and 50 years old in good health. Some clones in this sample may be carry-over from other donors' samples. The sequenced sample was PBMCs. The CDR3 nucleotides are TGTGCCAGCGGACTAGCGGGAGCCGATGAGCAGTTCTTC. This translates into CASGLAGADEQFF.